These 27 T cell receptor beta chains originate from one sample sequenced in a study of blood T cell repertoires in COVID-19 (dated by TCRdb to about 2020). Preparation of the library involved the immunoSEQ multiplex PCR assay. TCRdb took over this immuneACCESS table, retaining in-frame rearrangements with V and J assigned. Such tables are incomplete; in checked studies, under half of the missing clones stem from an unresolved V gene, and the remainder is unexplained. The sample yields some 530,000 clones; 70% to 90% were counted once. Around 7.9% of the sample comes from the top ten. The material sequenced was PBMCs or T cells enriched from blood (not recorded which). These receptors all come from a woman aged 55-75 years who had recovered from COVID-19.

The chain combines TRBV2 with TRBJ1-2; 8 nucleotides align to TRBD1. Germline V gene data show CDR1 as SNHLY and CDR2 as FYNNEI. V lost 6 bases and J lost 1; bases outside the gene matches: 7. The CDR3 is made up of 15 amino acids. CDR3 amino acids: CASSSGTGSNYGYTF. Here the CDR3 DNA reads TGTGCCAGCAGCTCCGGGACAGGCAGTAACTATGGCTACACCTTC.

This chain connects TRBV4-1 to TRBJ2-3; 8 positions agree with TRBD2. J was trimmed by 6 bases and V by 1 base; bases with no gene match: 12. Germline-derived CDR1 and CDR2 are MGHRA and YSYEKL. This CDR3 contains 17 residues. In DNA, the CDR3 is TGCGCCAGCAGCCAAGTCTTCAAGCGGGGGTCGGGGGATACGCAGTATTTT. It encodes CASSQVFKRGSGDTQYF.

The genes are TRBV24-1 and TRBJ1-1; no reliable D call. The CDR3 is 13 amino acids. Trimming cost V 3 bases and J 7 bases, with 11 bases left between them. The germline gives CDR1 KGHDR, CDR2 SFDVKD. The CDR3 bases are TGTGCCACCAGTGATGTCTACAGCCGTGAAGCTTTCTTT. Its translation is CATSDVYSREAFF.

This chain's CDR3 is CASSLGPLGGTDTQYF. As DNA, the CDR3 is TGTGCCAGCAGCTTAGGCCCCCTCGGAGGTACAGATACGCAGTATTTT. The chain uses TRBV13 and TRBJ2-3; tentative D call: TRBD2 (5 bases). Germline-derived CDR1 and CDR2 are PRHDT and FYEKMQ (reference sequence). Trimming took 0 bases from V and 3 from J, leaving 13 bases between them. This CDR3 region has 16 residues.

The rearrangement joins TRBV27 to TRBJ2-1, with TRBD2 matching over 9 bases. Germline-derived CDR1 and CDR2 are MNHEY and SMNVEV (reference sequence). Trimming cost V 5 bases and J 0 bases; bases outside gene matches: 5. This CDR3 has 16 amino acids. The CDR3 here is CASSASGASSYNEQFF. The DNA of the CDR3 is TGTGCCAGCAGTGCTAGCGGGGCGAGCTCCTACAATGAGCAGTTCTTC.

The rearrangement joins TRBV2 to TRBJ1-4, with a tentative D call TRBD1 (6 bases). V shed 6 bases and J shed 2 bases, with 19 bases lying between them. There are 17 residues in the CDR3. Germline V CDR1 and CDR2: SNHLY, FYNNEI. In DNA, the CDR3 is TGTGCCAGCAGGCAGGGGACCCTATTCACCACTAATGAAAAACTGTTTTTT. It codes for CASRQGTLFTTNEKLFF. Supplemented by reference TRBV2 and TRBJ1-4, the full variable domain reads EPEVTQTPSHQVTQMGQEVILRCVPISNHLYFYWYRQILGQKVEFLVSFYNNEISEKSEIFDDQFSVERPDGSNFTLKIRSTKLEDSAMYFCASRQGTLFTTNEKLFFGSGTQLSVL.

CDR3 DNA: TGTGCCACCAGTGATCAAGGCGGACAGGGGAACAATCAGCCCCAGCATTTT. This gives the protein CATSDQGGQGNNQPQHF. The V call is TRBV24-1, the J call TRBJ1-5; TRBD1 aligns across 9 bases. Trimming took 3 bases from V and 3 from J; bases not matched to a gene: 8. The CDR3 totals 17 residues. Germline CDR1 is KGHDR and CDR2 is SFDVKD.

This clone was detected only a few times. The rearrangement links TRBV5-1 to TRBJ1-2; TRBD1 matches at 7 bases. The germline CDR1 and CDR2 sequences are SGHRS and YFSETQ. With V trimmed by 3 bases and J by 5 bases, 7 bases remained unmatched. This CDR3 region has 14 residues. The CDR3 reads CASSSAGTVYGYTF. CDR3 sequence (DNA): TGCGCCAGCAGCTCAGCCGGGACAGTTTATGGCTACACCTTC.

The chain employs TRBV27 and TRBJ2-1, with TRBD1 matching over 9 bases. Trimming cost V 3 bases and J 4 bases; bases outside gene matches: 10. CDR1 is MNHEY, CDR2 SMNVEV, per germline (reference sequence). CDR3 length: 17 amino acids. The CDR3 bases are TGTGCCAGCAGTTTTGGGGACAGGGCCCCCTCTTACAATGAGCAGTTCTTC. This sequence encodes CASSFGDRAPSYNEQFF.

This clone was observed a handful of times. This chain connects TRBV2 to TRBJ2-1; 11 bases align to TRBD2. V lost 6 bases and J lost 5; bases outside the gene matches: 6. The CDR3 loop spans 15 amino acids. Germline V lookup: CDR1 SNHLY, CDR2 FYNNEI. This chain's CDR3 is CASRKTSGADNEQFF. CDR3 nucleotides: TGTGCCAGCAGAAAGACTAGCGGGGCTGACAATGAGCAGTTCTTC. The variable domain in full, with the rest retrieved from reference TRBV2 and TRBJ2-1, is EPEVTQTPSHQVTQMGQEVILRCVPISNHLYFYWYRQILGQKVEFLVSFYNNEISEKSEIFDDQFSVERPDGSNFTLKIRSTKLEDSAMYFCASRKTSGADNEQFFGPGTRLTVL.

The V call is TRBV19, the J call TRBJ1-5; tentative D call: TRBD1 (6 bases). This CDR3 contains 14 residues. V lost 3 bases to trimming and J lost 7 bases, with 13 bases between them. Germline values: CDR1 LNHDA, CDR2 SQIVND (reference sequence). The CDR3 DNA reads TGTGCCAGTAGTATTACGGGGCAGGGGCAGCCCCAGCATTTT. Translating it yields CASSITGQGQPQHF.

The chain employs TRBV5-1 and TRBJ2-2; the D is unclear. Germline V gene data show CDR1 as SGHRS and CDR2 as YFSETQ. This CDR3 has 14 residues. The germline V and J ends were trimmed by 2 bases and 3 bases, with 8 bases remaining between them. The DNA of the CDR3 is TGCGCCAGCAGCTTTGGCCAGTACACCGGGGAGCTGTTTTTT. It codes for CASSFGQYTGELFF.

The V call is TRBV19, the J call TRBJ2-3, with D perhaps matching TRBD2 (6 bases). This CDR3 contains 15 residues. Germline V lookup: CDR1 LNHDA, CDR2 SQIVND (reference sequence). V shed 3 bases and J shed 0 bases, with 10 bases lying between them. The CDR3 loop reads CASSILASSTDTQYF. DNA for the CDR3: TGTGCCAGTAGTATCCTAGCGTCTAGCACAGATACGCAGTATTTT.

The chain uses TRBV25-1 and TRBJ1-2; 9 nucleotides line up with TRBD1. CDR3 size: 15 residues. CDR1 is MGHDK, CDR2 SYGVNS, per germline. V shed 1 base, J shed 5 bases, and the junction held 5 bases outside the gene matches. The CDR3 DNA sequence: TGTGCCAGCAGTGAATCCCCGGGACAGGGATATGGCTACACCTTC. It is translated as CASSESPGQGYGYTF.

The chain joins TRBV5-4 to TRBJ2-6, with D unresolved. The CDR3 length is 16 residues. Germline values: CDR1 SGHNT, CDR2 YYREEE (reference sequence). The V gene lost 2 bases and the J gene lost 0 bases, with 9 bases spanning the gap. Here the CDR3 reads CASSFRVISGANVLTF. The CDR3, as DNA: TGTGCCAGCAGCTTTCGCGTAATCTCTGGGGCCAACGTCCTGACTTTC.

The chain carries TRBV5-1 and TRBJ2-5; 10 bases are shared with TRBD1. Trimming took 4 bases from V and 7 from J; bases not matched to a gene: 7. The CDR3 covers 14 residues. Germline V gives CDR1 SGHRS, CDR2 YFSETQ. The CDR3, as DNA: TGCGCCAGCAGCCGACAGGGGGCAGAAGGGACCCAGTACTTC. Its translation is CASSRQGAEGTQYF.

This chain connects TRBV7-2 to TRBJ1-1; no clear D. The CDR3 consists of 13 residues. Deletions cut 3 bases from V and 2 bases from J, with 7 bases between. The V gene's germline CDR1 is SGHTA and CDR2 FQGNSA. The CDR3 sequence: CASSFAGNTEAFF. The CDR3 nucleotides are TGTGCCAGCAGCTTCGCCGGTAACACTGAAGCTTTCTTT.

The chain combines TRBV11-3 with TRBJ2-1; no reliable D call. Germline values: CDR1 SGHNT, CDR2 YENEEA. The CDR3 has 13 amino acids. The V end lost 1 base, the J end lost 4 bases, and 5 bases lay between the germline ends. The CDR3 protein is CASSLVPYNEQFF. CDR3 DNA: TGTGCCAGCAGCTTAGTCCCTTACAATGAGCAGTTCTTC.

The V call is TRBV2, the J call TRBJ2-1, with D unresolved. The germline CDR1 and CDR2 sequences are SNHLY and FYNNEI. Trimming took off 8 bases at V and 10 bases at J, with 6 bases between the two ends. This CDR3 is 9 amino acids long. CDR3 in amino acids: CASGLEQFF. As DNA, the CDR3 is TGTGCCAGCGGTCTAGAGCAGTTCTTC.

This sequence joins TRBV5-1 and TRBJ2-7; a weak D match, TRBD1 (6 bases). Trimming took off 4 bases at V and 0 bases at J, with 8 bases between the two ends. In germline, CDR1 is SGHRS, CDR2 YFSETQ. The CDR3 is 13 amino acids. The CDR3 loop is CASSRGHSYEQYF. DNA of the CDR3: TGCGCCAGCAGCCGGGGACACTCCTACGAGCAGTACTTC. The entire variable domain, with the rest obtained from reference TRBV5-1 and TRBJ2-7, is as follows: KAGVTQTPRYLIKTRGQQVTLSCSPISGHRSVSWYQQTPGQGLQFLFEYFSETQRNKGNFPGRFSGRQFSNSRSEMNVSTLELGDSALYLCASSRGHSYEQYFGPGTRLTVT.

This clone appeared a single time. The V and J genes are TRBV7-9 and TRBJ2-7, with D hard to call. From germline, CDR1 is SEHNR and CDR2 FQNEAQ (reference sequence). CDR3 length: 12 residues. V lost 5 bases, J lost 5 bases, and 10 bases lay in between. As DNA, the CDR3 is TGTGCCAGCAGCCTTATACACCACGAGCAGTACTTC. Protein sequence: CASSLIHHEQYF.

The chain carries TRBV3-1 (or the pseudogene TRBV3-2) and TRBJ2-7, with D perhaps TRBD2 (6 bases). V gave up 4 bases and J gave up 0 bases, with 10 bases separating them. The CDR3 contains 14 residues. CDR1 LGHDT and CDR2 YNNKEL come from the germline V gene (reference sequence). The CDR3 DNA reads TGTGCCAGCAGCCCCGGGAGCTTCTCCTACGAGCAGTACTTC. It translates to CASSPGSFSYEQYF.

The chain links TRBV7-6 to TRBJ2-7, with D maybe TRBD1 (6 bases). Germline V gene data show CDR1 as SGHVS and CDR2 as FNYEAQ. The V gene lost 1 base and the J gene lost 6 bases, with 10 bases spanning the gap. The CDR3 is 13 amino acids. The CDR3, as DNA: TGTGCCAGCAGCTTAGAGAGGGGGTCCGAGCAGTACGTC. This sequence encodes CASSLERGSEQYV.

The chain carries TRBV24-1 and TRBJ1-4; D gene ambiguous. Looked up from germline, CDR1 is KGHDR and CDR2 is SFDVKD. V was clipped by 3 bases and J by 4 bases, with 5 bases between them. CDR3 length: 13 amino acids. Here the CDR3 DNA reads TGTGCCACCAGTGATAATAATAATGAAAAACTGTTTTTT. It encodes CATSDNNNEKLFF.

This clone occurred once. The V call is TRBV4-1, the J call TRBJ2-1; 15 bases are a match to TRBD2. CDR1 MGHRA and CDR2 YSYEKL come from the germline V gene. V gave up 5 bases and J gave up 10 bases; unmatched junction bases: 15. The CDR3 totals 18 residues. The CDR3 DNA sequence: TGCGCCAGCAGCTCGCGTGGACTAGCGGGGGGGGGCGTTGCGGAGCAGTTCTTC. It encodes CASSSRGLAGGGVAEQFF.

The chain uses TRBV29-1 and TRBJ1-1, with 8 bases that match TRBD1. Germline values: CDR1 SQVTM, CDR2 ANQGSEA. This CDR3 has 14 amino acids. V shed 4 bases, J shed 0 bases, and the junction held 4 bases outside the gene matches. The CDR3 loop is CSVGTGPMNTEAFF. The DNA for the CDR3 is TGCAGCGTTGGGACAGGGCCGATGAACACTGAAGCTTTCTTT.

The chain couples TRBV25-1 to TRBJ2-7, with D maybe TRBD2 (6 bases). The CDR3 runs to 17 residues. Germline CDR1 is MGHDK and CDR2 is SYGVNS. The V end was cut by 3 bases, the J end by 4 bases, with 22 bases between. CDR3 DNA sequence: TGTGCCAGCAGTGATTTACGGGCAGAGCGGAGGGGTTACGAGCAGTACGTC. It is translated as CASSDLRAERRGYEQYV.